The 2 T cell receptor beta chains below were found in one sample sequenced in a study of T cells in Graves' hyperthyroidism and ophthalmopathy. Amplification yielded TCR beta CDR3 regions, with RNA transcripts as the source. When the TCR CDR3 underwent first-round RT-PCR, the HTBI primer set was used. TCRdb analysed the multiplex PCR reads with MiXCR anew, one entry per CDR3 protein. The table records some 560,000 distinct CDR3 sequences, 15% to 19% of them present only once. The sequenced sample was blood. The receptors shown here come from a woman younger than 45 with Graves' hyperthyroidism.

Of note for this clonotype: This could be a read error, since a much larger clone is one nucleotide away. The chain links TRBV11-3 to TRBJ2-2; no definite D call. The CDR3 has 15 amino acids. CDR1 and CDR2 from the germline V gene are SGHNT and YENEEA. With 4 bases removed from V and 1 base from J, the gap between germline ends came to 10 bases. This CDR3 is CASSSWAENTGELFF. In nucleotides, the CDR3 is TGTGCCAGCAGCTCCTGGGCGGAGAACACCGGGGAGCTGTTTTTT.

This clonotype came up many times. CDR3 loop: CSARALQGEASNQPQHF. CDR3 nucleotide sequence: TGCAGTGCTAGAGCCCTACAGGGTGAGGCTAGCAATCAGCCCCAGCATTTT. The rearrangement joins TRBV20-1 to TRBJ1-5; TRBD1 might be the D (6 bases). Germline V CDR1 and CDR2: DFQATT, SNEGSKA (reference sequence). This CDR3 spans 17 amino acids. Trimming shortened V by 1 base and J by 0 bases, and 16 bases separated the two germline ends.